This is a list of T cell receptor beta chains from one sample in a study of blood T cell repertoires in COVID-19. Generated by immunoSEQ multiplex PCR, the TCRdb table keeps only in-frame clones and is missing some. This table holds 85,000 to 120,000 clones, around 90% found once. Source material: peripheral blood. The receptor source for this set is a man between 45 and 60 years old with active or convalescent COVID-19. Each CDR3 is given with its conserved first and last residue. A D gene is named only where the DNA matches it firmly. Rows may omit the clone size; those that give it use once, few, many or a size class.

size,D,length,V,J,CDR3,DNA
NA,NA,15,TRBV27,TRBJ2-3,CASSSEQGGADTQYF,TGTGCCAGCAGTTCGGAGCAGGGGGGCGCAGATACGCAGTATTTT
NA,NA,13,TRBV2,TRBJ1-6,CASSPGGDSPLHF,TGTGCCAGCAGTCCGGGAGGGGATTCACCCCTCCACTTT
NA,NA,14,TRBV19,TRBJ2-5,CASSLHLRGETQYF,TGTGCCAGTAGTTTACACCTGCGGGGAGAGACCCAGTACTTC
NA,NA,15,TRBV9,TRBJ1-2,CASSTTQGWNYGYTF,TGTGCCAGCAGCACAACCCAGGGGTGGAACTATGGCTACACCTTC
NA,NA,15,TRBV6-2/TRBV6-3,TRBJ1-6,CASSSRRPKDSPLHF,TGTGCCAGCAGCTCCCGGCGGCCCAAGGATTCACCCCTCCACTTT
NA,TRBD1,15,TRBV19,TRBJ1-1,CASITRGLGDTEAFF,TGTGCCAGTATAACCAGGGGGCTAGGGGACACTGAAGCTTTCTTT
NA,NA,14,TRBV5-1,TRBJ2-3,CASSFFPGADTQYF,TGCGCCAGCAGCTTTTTTCCGGGTGCAGATACGCAGTATTTT
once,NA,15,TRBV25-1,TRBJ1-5,CASAGVGAGNQPQHF,TGTGCCAGCGCCGGTGTGGGGGCGGGCAATCAGCCCCAGCATTTT
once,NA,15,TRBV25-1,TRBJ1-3,CASSFRQSSGNTIYF,TGTGCCAGCAGTTTCAGACAGAGCTCTGGAAACACCATATATTTT
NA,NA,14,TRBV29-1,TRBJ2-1,CSASGTRSYNEQFF,TGCAGCGCCTCCGGGACACGCTCTTACAATGAGCAGTTCTTC
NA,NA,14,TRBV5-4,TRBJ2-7,CASTDRDTTYEQYF,TGTGCCAGCACCGACCGGGACACCACCTACGAGCAGTACTTC
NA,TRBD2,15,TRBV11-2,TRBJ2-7,CASSLVGTSDHEQYF,TGTGCCAGCAGCTTAGTGGGGACTAGCGACCACGAGCAGTACTTC
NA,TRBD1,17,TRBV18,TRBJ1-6,CASSQGQGGYYNSPLHF,TGTGCCAGCTCACAAGGACAGGGGGGGTATTATAATTCACCCCTCCACTTT
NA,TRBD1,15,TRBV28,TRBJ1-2,CASLSSGTGSYGYTF,TGTGCCAGCCTGAGCTCCGGGACAGGGTCCTATGGCTACACCTTC
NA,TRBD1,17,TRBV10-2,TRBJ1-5,CASSGGGAGYSNQPQHF,TGCGCCAGCAGTGGAGGGGGCGCGGGGTATAGCAATCAGCCCCAGCATTTT
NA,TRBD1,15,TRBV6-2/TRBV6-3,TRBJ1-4,CASSTLDREDEKLFF,TGTGCCAGCAGTACCCTGGACAGGGAGGATGAAAAACTGTTTTTT
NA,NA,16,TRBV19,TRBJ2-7,CASSPRQSRGSYEQYF,TGTGCCAGTAGCCCTAGGCAGTCCCGGGGGTCCTACGAGCAGTACTTC
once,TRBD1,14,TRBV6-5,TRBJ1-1,CASSTSQGSTEAFF,TGTGCCAGCAGTACCTCACAGGGGAGCACTGAAGCTTTCTTT
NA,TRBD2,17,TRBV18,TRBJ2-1,CASSPPGGLAGYNEQFF,TGTGCCAGCTCACCACCGGGGGGACTAGCGGGCTACAATGAGCAGTTCTTC
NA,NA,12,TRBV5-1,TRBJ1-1,CASSSGNTEAFF,TGCGCCAGCAGCTCCGGGAACACTGAAGCTTTCTTT
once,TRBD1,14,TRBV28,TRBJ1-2,CASTTPGQGYGYTF,TGTGCCAGCACAACTCCGGGACAGGGTTATGGCTACACCTTC
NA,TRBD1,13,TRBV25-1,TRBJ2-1,CASTRQGQDEQFF,TGTGCCAGCACTCGACAGGGGCAGGATGAGCAGTTCTTC
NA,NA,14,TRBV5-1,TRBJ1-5,CASSLSVGNQPQHF,TGCGCCAGCAGCTTGTCGGTGGGCAATCAGCCCCAGCATTTT
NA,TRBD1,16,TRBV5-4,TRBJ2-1,CASSVAGGLSYNEQFF,TGTGCCAGCAGCGTAGCAGGGGGTCTCTCCTACAATGAGCAGTTCTTC
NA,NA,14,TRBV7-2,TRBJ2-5,CASSPNGGSETQYF,TGTGCCAGCAGCCCCAACGGGGGTAGCGAGACCCAGTACTTC
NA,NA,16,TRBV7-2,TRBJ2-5,CASSLGGSQGSETQYF,TGTGCCAGCAGCTTAGGGGGGAGTCAGGGGTCAGAGACCCAGTACTTC
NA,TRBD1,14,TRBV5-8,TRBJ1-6,CASRGQGWNSPLHF,TGTGCCAGCAGAGGACAGGGATGGAATTCACCCCTCCACTTT
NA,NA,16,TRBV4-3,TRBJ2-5,CASSQERGSYQETQYF,TGCGCCAGCAGCCAAGAAAGGGGCAGCTACCAAGAGACCCAGTACTTC
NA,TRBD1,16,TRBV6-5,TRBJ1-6,CASSSDRGQLNSPLHF,TGTGCCAGCAGTTCGGACAGGGGCCAGCTTAATTCACCCCTCCACTTT
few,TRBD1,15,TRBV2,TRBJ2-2,CASRGQGGDTGELFF,TGTGCCAGCAGGGGACAGGGGGGTGACACCGGGGAGCTGTTTTTT
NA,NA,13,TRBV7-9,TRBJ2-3,CASSLVGPDTQYF,TGTGCCAGCAGCTTGGTTGGCCCAGATACGCAGTATTTT
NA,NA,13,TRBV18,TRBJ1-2,CASSPLGDNSYTF,TGTGCCAGCTCACCACTTGGGGACAACAGCTACACCTTC
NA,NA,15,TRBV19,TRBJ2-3,CATSPRQSSTDTQYF,TGTGCCACCTCCCCCCGACAGAGTAGCACAGATACGCAGTATTTT
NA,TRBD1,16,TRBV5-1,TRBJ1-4,CASSFDRDITNEKLFF,TGCGCCAGCAGCTTTGACAGGGATATAACTAATGAAAAACTGTTTTTT
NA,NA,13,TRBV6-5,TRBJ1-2,CASRPGQPYGYTF,TGTGCCAGCAGGCCTGGACAGCCATATGGCTACACCTTC
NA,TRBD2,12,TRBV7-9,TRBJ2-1,CASSTSGGEQFF,TGTGCCAGCAGCACTAGCGGGGGGGAGCAGTTCTTC
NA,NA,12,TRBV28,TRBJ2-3,CASSPPADTQYF,TGTGCCAGCAGCCCCCCGGCAGATACGCAGTATTTT
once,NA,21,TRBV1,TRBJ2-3,CTSSPKTGLAGAPIYTDTQYF,TGCACCAGCAGCCCCAAAACCGGACTAGCGGGGGCTCCCATCTACACAGATACGCAGTATTTT
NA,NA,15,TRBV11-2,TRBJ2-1,CASSLSPERGNEQFF,TGTGCCAGCAGCTTAAGTCCCGAGAGAGGCAATGAGCAGTTCTTC
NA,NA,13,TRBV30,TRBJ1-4,CAWKSLAGEKLFF,TGTGCCTGGAAAAGCCTTGCCGGTGAAAAACTGTTTTTT
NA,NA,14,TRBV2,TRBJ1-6,CASATGVIGSPLHF,TGTGCCAGCGCTACGGGGGTAATCGGTTCACCCCTCCACTTT
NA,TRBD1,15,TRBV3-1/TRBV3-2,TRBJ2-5,CASSTGTGVGETQYF,TGTGCCAGCTCTACCGGGACAGGGGTCGGGGAGACCCAGTACTTC
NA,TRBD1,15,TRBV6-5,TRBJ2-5,CASSRTGNGQETQYF,TGTGCCAGCAGTCGGACAGGGAACGGCCAAGAGACCCAGTACTTC
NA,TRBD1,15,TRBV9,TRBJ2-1,CASSAGDRGVNEQFF,TGTGCCAGCAGCGCCGGGGACAGAGGAGTCAATGAGCAGTTCTTC
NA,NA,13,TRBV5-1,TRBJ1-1,CASSLGRDGEAFF,TGCGCCAGCAGCTTGGGGCGGGACGGGGAAGCTTTCTTT
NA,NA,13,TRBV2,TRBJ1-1,CASVLDRPTEAFF,TGTGCCAGCGTTCTGGACAGACCCACTGAAGCTTTCTTT
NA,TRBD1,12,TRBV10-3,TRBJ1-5,CAIRDRGQPQHF,TGTGCCATCCGGGACAGGGGGCAGCCCCAGCATTTT
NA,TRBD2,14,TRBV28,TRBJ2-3,CASISGGAMRTQYF,TGTGCCAGCATTAGCGGGGGGGCCATGAGGACGCAGTATTTT
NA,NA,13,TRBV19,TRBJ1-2,CASSIVPENGYTF,TGTGCCAGTAGTATAGTCCCCGAGAATGGCTACACCTTC
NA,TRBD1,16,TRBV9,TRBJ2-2,CASSVDRTGTAGELFF,TGTGCCAGCAGCGTAGACAGGACAGGGACGGCCGGGGAGCTGTTTTTT
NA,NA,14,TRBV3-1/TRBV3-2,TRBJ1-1,CASSQAGGNTEAFF,TGTGCCAGCAGCCAAGCGGGGGGAAACACTGAAGCTTTCTTT
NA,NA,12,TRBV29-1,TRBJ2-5,CSVETNQETQYF,TGCAGCGTTGAAACTAACCAAGAGACCCAGTACTTC
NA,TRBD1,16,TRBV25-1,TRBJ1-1,CASSESRTGGNTEAFF,TGTGCCAGCAGTGAATCTAGGACAGGGGGGAACACTGAAGCTTTCTTT
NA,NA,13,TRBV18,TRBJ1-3,CASFASSGNTIYF,TGTGCCAGCTTTGCGAGCTCTGGAAACACCATATATTTT
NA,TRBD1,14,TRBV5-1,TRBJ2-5,CASSLIQGSETQYF,TGCGCCAGCAGCTTAATACAGGGGAGCGAGACCCAGTACTTC
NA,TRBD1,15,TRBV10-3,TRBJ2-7,CAIRGQGAPSYEQYF,TGTGCCATCAGGGGACAGGGGGCACCCTCCTACGAGCAGTACTTC
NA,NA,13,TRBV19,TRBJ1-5,CASSREGREPQHF,TGTGCCAGTAGTAGGGAAGGGAGGGAGCCCCAGCATTTT